A single sample is the source of the 28 T cell receptor beta chains below, sequenced in a study of PD-L1 blockade in urothelial cancer. Only in-frame clones appear in the TCRdb table, and some are missing; sequencing was by immunoSEQ multiplex PCR. The data contain more than 75,000 clones, roughly nine tenths of them singletons. The starting material was PBMCs, obtained around atezolizumab (anti-PD-L1) treatment. These receptors were obtained from a man between 60 and 70 years old with urothelial cancer.

This clone appeared a single time. This sequence joins TRBV6-6 and TRBJ2-3; D is perhaps TRBD2 (6 bases). The CDR3 is made up of 14 amino acids. Trimming removed 6 bases at V and 0 bases at J, with 10 bases between. Germline values: CDR1 MNHNY, CDR2 SVGAGI (reference sequence). In DNA form, the CDR3 reads TGTGCCAGCAGCCAGCGGGTGAGCACAGATACGCAGTATTTT. Its translation is CASSQRVSTDTQYF.

This chain uses TRBV18 with TRBJ2-7; D uncertain. Trimming took 2 bases from V and 6 from J, leaving 8 bases between them. The CDR3 spans 12 residues. Looked up from germline, CDR1 is KGHSH and CDR2 is LQKENI. CDR3 sequence (DNA): TGTGCCAGCTCACCAGATCTAGTCGAGCAGTACTTC. It yields the protein CASSPDLVEQYF.

The chain employs TRBV6-5 and TRBJ2-7; D perhaps matches TRBD1 (5 bases). This CDR3 is built from 14 residues. Trimming left V 6 bases short and J 3 bases short, with 15 bases between. CDR1 and CDR2 (germline): MNHEY, SVGAGI. The CDR3 protein is CASSGQRLIYEQYF. The CDR3 DNA follows: TGTGCCAGCAGCGGACAACGCCTAATCTACGAGCAGTACTTC.

This chain links TRBV5-1 with TRBJ2-7, with 9 bases that match TRBD2. Trimming removed 0 bases from V and 5 bases from J; junction bases left unmatched: 6. Germline values: CDR1 SGHRS, CDR2 YFSETQ. The CDR3 loop spans 15 amino acids. The CDR3 nucleotides read TGCGCCAGCAGCTTGGCTCTAGCGGGAAGGGACGAGCAGTACTTC. It specifies CASSLALAGRDEQYF.

This sequence joins TRBV28 and TRBJ2-3, with 10 bases identical to TRBD2. The length of the CDR3 is 16 residues. Germline loops: CDR1 MDHEN, CDR2 SYDVKM. V was pared by 3 bases and J by 0 bases, with 3 bases of the junction left unmatched. The chain's CDR3 is CASSFGLAASTDTQYF. The CDR3 DNA is TGTGCCAGCAGTTTCGGACTAGCGGCTAGCACAGATACGCAGTATTTT.

Notes on this clone: Other DNA sequences within the sample encode an identical CDR3. The rearrangement links TRBV13 to TRBJ2-5, with D possibly TRBD1 on 8 matching bases. Between the trimmed V and J ends, which lost 0 bases and 2 bases, there was a span of 13 bases. This CDR3 has 16 residues. CDR1 is PRHDT, CDR2 FYEKMQ, per germline (reference sequence). CDR3 residues: CASSLGDREGQETQYF. The CDR3 DNA reads as TGTGCCAGCAGCTTAGGGGACAGGGAGGGTCAAGAGACCCAGTACTTC.

The chain joins TRBV4-3 to TRBJ2-3, with 7 positions matching TRBD1. Germline V gene sequence: CDR1 LGHNA, CDR2 YSLEER. There are 14 residues in the CDR3. V lost 3 bases and J lost 0; bases outside the gene matches: 0. This CDR3 is CASSQDRSTDTQYF. CDR3 sequence (DNA): TGCGCCAGCAGCCAGGACAGGAGCACAGATACGCAGTATTTT.

V usage is TRBV9 and J usage is TRBJ1-5, with D possibly matching TRBD1 (5 bases). This CDR3 is built from 15 residues. Trimming removed 0 bases at V and 5 bases at J, with 12 bases between. CDR1 and CDR2 from the germline V gene are SGDLS and YYNGEE. For the CDR3, the DNA is TGTGCCAGCAGCGTAGAGGGGTTAGGAGATCAGCCCCAGCATTTT. It codes for CASSVEGLGDQPQHF. Looking up the rest from reference TRBV9 and TRBJ1-5 gives the full variable domain: DSGVTQTPKHLITATGQRVTLRCSPRSGDLSVYWYQQSLDQGLQFLIQYYNGEERAKGNILERFSAQQFPDLHSELNLSSLELGDSALYFCASSVEGLGDQPQHFGDGTRLSIL.

This chain links TRBV29-1 with TRBJ1-4; no definite D call. V was pared by 4 bases and J by 6 bases, with 9 bases between. The CDR3 has 12 residues. Germline assignment: CDR1 SQVTM and CDR2 ANQGSEA. The CDR3 nucleotides are TGCAGCGTTGTCTGGGCAGATGAAAAACTGTTTTTT. Amino acid sequence: CSVVWADEKLFF.

V and J are TRBV7-2 and TRBJ2-5; TRBD2 aligns across 7 bases. CDR3 size: 16 residues. CDR1 SGHTA and CDR2 FQGNSA come from the germline V gene. V was clipped by 2 bases and J by 1 base; unmatched bases: 7. In nucleotides, the CDR3 is TGTGCCAGCAGCTTATCTGGGTCTAGCGGCCAAGAGACCCAGTACTTC. Translation gives CASSLSGSSGQETQYF.

At least ten counts were recorded for this clone. The chain uses TRBV6-5 and TRBJ2-5; TRBD1 agrees at 7 bases. Germline V gives CDR1 MNHEY, CDR2 SVGAGI. The CDR3 consists of 14 residues. V was clipped by 2 bases and J by 5 bases; unmatched bases: 5. CDR3 amino acids: CASSYQTGSETQYF. The CDR3 coding sequence is TGTGCCAGCAGTTACCAGACAGGGTCGGAGACCCAGTACTTC.

The V and J genes are TRBV7-9 and TRBJ2-7; unclear D gene. Trimming shortened V by 2 bases and J by 3 bases, and 11 bases separated the two germline ends. The CDR3 contains 14 residues. In germline, CDR1 is SEHNR, CDR2 FQNEAQ (reference sequence). CDR3 residues: CASSLRPGHYEQYF. CDR3 DNA: TGTGCCAGCAGCTTACGTCCAGGCCACTACGAGCAGTACTTC.

The chain carries TRBV6-6 and TRBJ2-2; the match to TRBD2 covers 11 bases. With 6 bases clipped from V and 3 bases from J, the junction kept 0 bases outside the gene matches. The CDR3 is 14 amino acids. Germline lookup yields CDR1 MNHNY and CDR2 SVGAGI (reference sequence). The CDR3 loop reads CASRLAGDTGELFF. DNA of the CDR3: TGTGCCAGCAGACTAGCGGGGGACACCGGGGAGCTGTTTTTT.

V is TRBV2 and J is TRBJ2-1; TRBD2 aligns across 7 bases. The trim removed 1 base at V and 9 bases at J, leaving 6 bases unmatched. The germline V gene encodes CDR1 SNHLY and CDR2 FYNNEI. The CDR3 sequence is 14 residues long. The CDR3 DNA sequence: TGTGCCAGCAGTGAAGTTGGGGTAGCGGGTGAGCAGTTCTTC. It specifies CASSEVGVAGEQFF.

The chain combines TRBV28 with TRBJ2-3; 8 bases fit TRBD2. Germline CDR1 and CDR2: MDHEN and SYDVKM. The junction had 5 bases not matched to a gene; V was cut back by 8 bases and J by 1 base. The CDR3 sequence is 14 residues long. The CDR3 nucleotides are TGTGCCAGCTTTGGAGCGGGAGGCACAGATACGCAGTATTTT. It is translated as CASFGAGGTDTQYF.

The chain uses TRBV4-1 and TRBJ1-4; 8 bases line up with TRBD1. The CDR3 sequence is 16 residues long. The junction had 10 bases not matched to a gene; V was cut back by 2 bases and J by 8 bases. Germline V lookup: CDR1 MGHRA, CDR2 YSYEKL. This chain's CDR3 is CASSQPRTGKGEKLFF. CDR3 bases: TGCGCCAGCAGCCAACCCCGGACAGGGAAGGGGGAAAAACTGTTTTTT.

The rearrangement joins TRBV28 to TRBJ2-1; TRBD2 matches at 7 bases. The CDR3 length is 17 residues. Germline loops: CDR1 MDHEN, CDR2 SYDVKM. The ends lost 6 bases at V and 4 bases at J; junction bases unmatched: 15. The DNA for the CDR3 is TGTGCCAGCAGCTCCCTCTCAGCTAGCGGACCTTACAATGAGCAGTTCTTC. Translation: CASSSLSASGPYNEQFF.

The CDR3: CASSQDMAGGVYEQYF. The CDR3 coding sequence is TGTGCCAGCAGCCAAGATATGGCGGGAGGGGTCTACGAGCAGTACTTC. The J gene is TRBJ2-7, the V gene TRBV4-2; 9 bases agree with TRBD2. The CDR3 extends over 16 amino acids. Germline values: CDR1 LGHNA, CDR2 YNFKEQ. J was trimmed by 3 bases and V by 0 bases; bases with no gene match: 6.

J is TRBJ1-3 and V is TRBV2; D gene uncertain. Germline loops: CDR1 SNHLY, CDR2 FYNNEI. The length of the CDR3 is 14 residues. V was clipped by 4 bases and J by 4 bases, with 11 bases between them. CDR3 nucleotide sequence: TGTGCCAGCAGTGGGGAGGGTATCGGAAACACCATATATTTT. The encoded protein is CASSGEGIGNTIYF.

The gene calls are TRBV21-1 and TRBJ2-7; the listed D gene, TRBD1, was not tested against the DNA. TRBV21-1 is tagged as a pseudogene. The CDR3 runs 16 residues. CDR3 region: CASSWRWQGRGGEQYF. CDR3 sequence (DNA): TGTGCCAGCAGCTGGCGGTGGCAGGGGAGAGGGGGCGAGCAGTACTTC.

V is TRBV28 and J is TRBJ2-7; tentative D call: TRBD1 (5 bases). This CDR3 has 13 amino acids. Looked up from germline, CDR1 is MDHEN and CDR2 is SYDVKM. V was trimmed by 4 bases and J by 2 bases, leaving 9 bases between them. CDR3 sequence reads: CASSSPGPYEQYF. CDR3 coding DNA: TGTGCCAGCAGTTCCCCAGGGCCCTACGAGCAGTACTTC.

The rearrangement uses TRBV10-3 and TRBJ2-5, with D possibly being TRBD1 (6 bases). With 9 bases removed from V and 5 bases from J, the gap between germline ends came to 13 bases. This CDR3 is built from 12 residues. Germline V CDR1 and CDR2: ENHRY, SYGVKD. As DNA, the CDR3 is TGTGCCATGGGGGCCGACCGGGAGACCCAGTACTTC. It encodes CAMGADRETQYF.

The CDR3 protein is CASSQGSGRAYEQYF. The DNA of the CDR3 is TGTGCCAGCTCCCAAGGTAGCGGGAGAGCCTACGAGCAGTACTTC. V gene TRBV19 combines with J gene TRBJ2-7; 9 positions agree with TRBD2. Germline V gene data show CDR1 as LNHDA and CDR2 as SQIVND (reference sequence). CDR3 length: 15 amino acids. With V trimmed by 9 bases and J by 2 bases, 11 bases remained unmatched.

J is TRBJ1-1 and V is TRBV2, with 7 bases matching TRBD1. This CDR3 has 13 residues. Germline V gives CDR1 SNHLY, CDR2 FYNNEI. J gave up 4 bases and V 5 bases, and 4 bases lay outside the gene matches. The CDR3 region has the DNA TGTGCCAGCAGTCTCCAGGGGGTCACTGAAGCTTTCTTT. Protein: CASSLQGVTEAFF.

The chain uses TRBV30 and TRBJ1-2, with 7 positions matching TRBD1. The CDR3 extends over 15 amino acids. V dropped 3 bases and J dropped 6; count of bases not matched to a gene: 13. Per germline, CDR1 GTSNPN and CDR2 SVGIG (reference sequence). This chain's CDR3 is CAWSQGRGRFDGYTF. In DNA, the CDR3 is TGTGCCTGGAGCCAAGGAAGGGGGCGCTTCGATGGCTACACCTTC.

The chain carries TRBV2 and TRBJ2-3; 9 bases match TRBD2. This CDR3 is 16 amino acids long. Germline-derived CDR1 and CDR2 are SNHLY and FYNNEI. V lost 2 bases and J lost 2; bases outside the gene matches: 5. CDR3 nucleotide sequence: TGTGCCAGCAGTGAAACGGGCGGGGGGGTCACAGATACGCAGTATTTT. This gives the protein CASSETGGGVTDTQYF. Full variable domain (outside the CDR3, taken from reference TRBV2 and TRBJ2-3): EPEVTQTPSHQVTQMGQEVILRCVPISNHLYFYWYRQILGQKVEFLVSFYNNEISEKSEIFDDQFSVERPDGSNFTLKIRSTKLEDSAMYFCASSETGGGVTDTQYFGPGTRLTVL.

This sequence joins TRBV19 and TRBJ2-4; 7 nucleotides match TRBD1. With 1 base clipped from V and 2 bases from J, the junction kept 5 bases outside the gene matches. The CDR3 is 16 residues long. From germline, CDR1 is LNHDA and CDR2 SQIVND (reference sequence). The CDR3 here is CASSIVGGDSKNIQYF. The CDR3 coding sequence is TGTGCCAGTAGTATAGTAGGGGGCGATTCCAAAAACATTCAGTACTTC.

This chain connects TRBV5-6 to TRBJ2-5; 7 nucleotides agree with TRBD2. The CDR3 contains 18 residues. The junction had 16 bases not matched to a gene; V was cut back by 4 bases and J by 1 base. Germline V CDR1 and CDR2: SGHDT, YYEEEE. The CDR3 sequence: CASSPSEGGPTPQETQYF. CDR3 DNA sequence: TGTGCCAGCAGCCCCTCTGAGGGAGGGCCGACACCCCAAGAGACCCAGTACTTC.